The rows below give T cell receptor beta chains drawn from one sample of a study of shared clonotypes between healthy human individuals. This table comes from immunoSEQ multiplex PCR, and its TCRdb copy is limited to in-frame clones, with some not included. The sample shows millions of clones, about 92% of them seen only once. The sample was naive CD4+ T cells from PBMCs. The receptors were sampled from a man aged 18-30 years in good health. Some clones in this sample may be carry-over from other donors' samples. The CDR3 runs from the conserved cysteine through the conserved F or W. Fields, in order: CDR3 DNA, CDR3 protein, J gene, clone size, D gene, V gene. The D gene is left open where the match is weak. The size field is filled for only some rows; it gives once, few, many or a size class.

TGTGCCAGCAGTGAACTCAGGGGCACAGATACGCAGTATTTT CASSELRGTDTQYF TRBJ2-3 once . TRBV2
TGCGCCAGCAGCCAAGATCGTCTAGCGGGAGTTCAGAGAAACTACGAGCAGTACTTC CASSQDRLAGVQRNYEQYF TRBJ2-7 . TRBD2 TRBV4-1
TGCAGCGGGACGGACAGCCGAAATGAAAAACTGTTTTTT CSGTDSRNEKLFF TRBJ1-4 . . TRBV29-1
TGTGCCAGCAGCTCGGGACAGTCCTATGGCTACACCTTC CASSSGQSYGYTF TRBJ1-2 once TRBD1 TRBV28
TGCAGTGCTTCCCTGGGCTACGAGCAGTACTTC CSASLGYEQYF TRBJ2-7 . . TRBV20-1
TGTGCCAGCAGTTATAGCGGGAGTTATTACGAGCAGTACTTC CASSYSGSYYEQYF TRBJ2-7 . TRBD2 TRBV6-6
TGTGCCAGCACGACAGGGCGGAGTAGCTCCTACGAGCAGTACTTC CASTTGRSSSYEQYF TRBJ2-7 . TRBD1 TRBV6-5
TGTGCCATCGGGCGAGGTTCCTACAATGAGCAGTTCTTC CAIGRGSYNEQFF TRBJ2-1 . . TRBV10-3
TGTGCCAGCAGCCTTTCAGAGGGTGGCTACACCTTC CASSLSEGGYTF TRBJ1-2 . . TRBV7-2
TGTGCCAGCAGTGTCGGGACAGGGAACTATGGCTACACCTTC CASSVGTGNYGYTF TRBJ1-2 . TRBD1 TRBV6-4
TGTGCCAGCAGCTTAGATTGGAACTATGGCTACACCTTC CASSLDWNYGYTF TRBJ1-2 . . TRBV11-2
TGTGCCAGCAGCTTAAGGGGTTTGGGGGAAAAACTGTTTTTT CASSLRGLGEKLFF TRBJ1-4 . . TRBV5-6
TGTGCCAGCAGCCATGGCGGGAGAGAGACCCAGTACTTC CASSHGGRETQYF TRBJ2-5 . TRBD2 TRBV7-8
TGTGCCAGCAGCTTAGCGGACCCACGAGGCGAGCAGTACTTC CASSLADPRGEQYF TRBJ2-7 . . TRBV7-6
TGTGCCTGGACCCCAGAGCCAGGAAACTATGGCTACACCTTC CAWTPEPGNYGYTF TRBJ1-2 . . TRBV30
TGTGCCAGCAGCTACGACTCGGGCGGTGAGCAGTTCTTC CASSYDSGGEQFF TRBJ2-1 . . TRBV5-6
TGTGCCAGCTCACCGGGACTAGCGGGAGGTGGATACGAGCAGTACTTC CASSPGLAGGGYEQYF TRBJ2-7 . TRBD2 TRBV18
TGTGCCAGCAGCTTAGGGAGAGATACGCAGTATTTT CASSLGRDTQYF TRBJ2-3 . . TRBV7-8
TGTGCCAGCAGCCAGGAGAACAGGGGTGGGGACTATGGCTACACCTTC CASSQENRGGDYGYTF TRBJ1-2 once TRBD1 TRBV4-2
TGTGCCAGCAGCACACGGGCAGCCACCGGGGAGCTGTTTTTT CASSTRAATGELFF TRBJ2-2 once . TRBV7-8
TGTGCCAGCAGCCTCCGGGACGGTGCCTACGAGCAGTACTTC CASSLRDGAYEQYF TRBJ2-7 once . TRBV6-5
TGCGCCAGCAGCTTGTCGGGAACTGAAGCTTTCTTT CASSLSGTEAFF TRBJ1-1 once . TRBV5-1
TGTGCCAGCAGCGCAGACAGGCGTGATGAAGCTTTCTTT CASSADRRDEAFF TRBJ1-1 few . TRBV7-2
TGTGCCAGCAGTTCCCCCGGGGTCCAAGAGACCCAGTACTTC CASSSPGVQETQYF TRBJ2-5 . . TRBV6-6
TGTGCCAGCGGATTCACCAGACAGGGGGGAGGCTACACCTTC CASGFTRQGGGYTF TRBJ1-2 . TRBD1 TRBV28
TGTGCCAGCAGCGAACAGGGGGGCCAGCCCCAGCATTTT CASSEQGGQPQHF TRBJ1-5 . TRBD1 TRBV11-1
TGTGCCTGGCTCGCGCGGGCAACTAATGAAAAACTGTTTTTT CAWLARATNEKLFF TRBJ1-4 . . TRBV30
TGCGCCAGCAGCTTGGAGGACCAAGAGACCCAGTACTTC CASSLEDQETQYF TRBJ2-5 . . TRBV5-1
TGTGCCAGCAGCTTAGAGACCAGCGGGAGCACAGATACGCAGTATTTT CASSLETSGSTDTQYF TRBJ2-3 . . TRBV7-6
TGTGCCAGCAGCTTAAGTCCAGGGTCAGGAAACACCATATATTTT CASSLSPGSGNTIYF TRBJ1-3 . . TRBV7-3
TGTGCCAGCAGCACGAGGGTAGGCACCGGGGAGCTGTTTTTT CASSTRVGTGELFF TRBJ2-2 . . TRBV6-6
TGTGCCAGCACCACCGAGACAGGGGTGAACACTGAAGCTTTCTTT CASTTETGVNTEAFF TRBJ1-1 . TRBD1 TRBV2
TGCGCCAGCAGCCTCTTCCCGAGGGGGTTGGTTGAAAAACTGTTTTTT CASSLFPRGLVEKLFF TRBJ1-4 once . TRBV5-1
TGTGCCAGCAGCAAAGCGGGTTTCGGACTAGCGGTTCCCTACGAGCAGTACTTC CASSKAGFGLAVPYEQYF TRBJ2-7 . . TRBV21-1
TGTGCCAGCAGCTTGGGACAGGCAAATAGCAATCAGCCCCAGCATTTT CASSLGQANSNQPQHF TRBJ1-5 . . TRBV5-8
TGTGCCAGCAGTTTGTCGAGACTCCCAACAGACTACGAGCAGTACTTC CASSLSRLPTDYEQYF TRBJ2-7 once . TRBV28
TGTGCCACCAGCGGAGGGGGAGCGGAGCGGTCCTTTCCAGATACGCAGTATTTT CATSGGGAERSFPDTQYF TRBJ2-3 . . TRBV15
TGTGCCAGCAGCTTAGTCCCTAGCGGGAGGGAGTATTTT CASSLVPSGREYF TRBJ2-3 few TRBD2 TRBV11-3
TGTGCCAGCAGCTCGCTCAGAAGGAACACTGAAGCTTTCTTT CASSSLRRNTEAFF TRBJ1-1 . . TRBV5-6
TGTGCCAGCAGCGTAGATGGAGGGATGAACACTGAAGCTTTCTTT CASSVDGGMNTEAFF TRBJ1-1 few . TRBV9
TGTGCCAGCAGCTTGGCAGGGGGGTATGGCTACACCTTC CASSLAGGYGYTF TRBJ1-2 . TRBD1 TRBV5-6
TGTGCCAGCAGTATAAGCCAGGGATCTGGAAACACCATATATTTT CASSISQGSGNTIYF TRBJ1-3 . . TRBV28
TGCGCCAGCAGAGGCCCGGGACTAGCGGGTCTCCCGTACCAAAACATTCAGTACTTC CASRGPGLAGLPYQNIQYF TRBJ2-4 . TRBD2 TRBV5-1
TGTGCCAGCAGCTTGGATCGCGCAGATACGCAGTATTTT CASSLDRADTQYF TRBJ2-3 . . TRBV5-5
TGTGCCAGCAGTAAGCAGGGCACAGATACGCAGTATTTT CASSKQGTDTQYF TRBJ2-3 . . TRBV2
TGTGCCAGCAGCTCCGATTTGGGACAGGCAATACCTGCTTTCTTT CASSSDLGQAIPAFF TRBJ1-1 . TRBD1 TRBV7-3